This T cell receptor beta chain was profiled in a study of blood T cell repertoires in COVID-19. Study background: Samples of COVID-19 (acute and convalescent) were obtained from the United States, Italy and Spain. The cDNA or gDNA used as material had been derived from T cells, B-cell-depleted T cells, or PBMCs.

The V and J ends lost 6 bases and 7 bases, in that order; junction bases with no gene match: 12. This CDR3 is 15 amino acids long. From germline, CDR1 is SNHLY and CDR2 FYNNEI. In the source study's methods: Amplified reference gene primers provided the basis for estimating nucleated cell counts. Generated by immunoSEQ multiplex PCR, the TCRdb table keeps only in-frame clones and is missing some. V and J calls and clone size are those listed in that table; D and trimming were worked out from the DNA. The table has about 140,000 clones, around nine tenths seen once. This clonotype was sampled from a woman in her 50s with active or convalescent COVID-19. Sequencing was done on a sample of peripheral blood. The genes are TRBV2 and TRBJ1-5; 7 bases fit TRBD1. DNA of the CDR3: TGTGCCAGCAGCGACAGGACAGGAGCTCTACAGCCCCAGCATTTT. It specifies CASSDRTGALQPQHF.